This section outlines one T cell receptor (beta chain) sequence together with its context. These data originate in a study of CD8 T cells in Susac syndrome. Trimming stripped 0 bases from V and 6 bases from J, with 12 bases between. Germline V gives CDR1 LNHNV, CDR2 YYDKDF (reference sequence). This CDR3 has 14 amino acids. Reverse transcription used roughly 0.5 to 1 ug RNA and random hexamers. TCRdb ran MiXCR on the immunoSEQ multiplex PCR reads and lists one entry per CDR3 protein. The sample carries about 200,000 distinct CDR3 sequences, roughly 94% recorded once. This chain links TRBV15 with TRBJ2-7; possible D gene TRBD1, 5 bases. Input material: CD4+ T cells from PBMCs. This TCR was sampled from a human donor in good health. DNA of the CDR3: TGTGCCACCAGCAGAGACAGGGTCACGTCCGAGCAGTACGTC. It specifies CATSRDRVTSEQYV.